The 25 T cell receptor beta chains in this list originate from one sample, sequenced in a study of CD8+ T cells in alopecia areata. Isolated RNA was reverse transcribed into cDNA used as the sequencing template. Here immunoSEQ multiplex PCR was the method, and the copy in TCRdb shows in-frame clones only, minus some. The profile covers about 42,000 clones, with about 71% appearing a single time and 20% to 25% taken by the ten largest. The sample's treatment: oral pan-JAK inhibitor, 5-10 mg twice daily. The source was CD8+ T cells sorted from blood, collected at week 4, from a patient treated with tofacitinib. These receptors all come from a human donor with alopecia areata.

There are a few counts of this clone. J is TRBJ2-5 and V is TRBV29-1, with unresolved D. V gave up 2 bases and J gave up 0 bases, with 16 bases separating them. CDR3 length: 16 residues. Germline V gene lookup returns CDR1 SQVTM and CDR2 ANQGSEA. CDR3 in DNA: TGCAGCGTTGAATGGAGAAACACCCGGTACCAAGAGACCCAGTACTTC. Translation gives CSVEWRNTRYQETQYF.

The chain carries TRBV6-6 and TRBJ1-5, with D possibly matching TRBD1 (6 bases). The V gene lost 2 bases and the J gene lost 4 bases, with 12 bases spanning the gap. CDR1 MNHNY and CDR2 SVGAGI come from the germline V gene (reference sequence). CDR3 length: 15 amino acids. In DNA, the CDR3 is TGTGCCAGCAGTTACGGGGGCCCGGTGAATCAGCCCCAGCATTTT. This codes for CASSYGGPVNQPQHF.

The rearrangement links TRBV4-3 to TRBJ2-3; perhaps TRBD2 as D (5 bases). This CDR3 is 15 amino acids long. Germline V gene lookup returns CDR1 LGHNA and CDR2 YSLEER. Trimming removed 0 bases from V and 3 bases from J, with 10 bases in between. The CDR3: CASSQDPWETDTQYF. CDR3 nucleotides: TGCGCCAGCAGCCAAGACCCATGGGAGACAGATACGCAGTATTTT.

This clone was recorded many times. This chain uses TRBV6-1 with TRBJ2-3; maybe TRBD1 (5 bases). V lost 4 bases and J lost 0, with 11 bases in between. The CDR3 is 15 amino acids. From germline, CDR1 is MNHNS and CDR2 SASEGT. Written as DNA, the CDR3 is TGTGCCAGCAGTGTCCAGGGTGGGAGCACAGATACGCAGTATTTT. Its protein product is CASSVQGGSTDTQYF.

This clone was picked up one time. The chain combines TRBV29-1 with TRBJ1-1; 10 bases line up with TRBD1. V shed 2 bases and J 7 bases; nucleotides not matched to a gene: 7. The CDR3 sequence is 14 residues long. The germline V gene has CDR1 SQVTM and CDR2 ANQGSEA. The CDR3 here is CSVEHPDRGVEAFF. CDR3 coding DNA: TGCAGCGTTGAACACCCGGACAGGGGGGTTGAAGCTTTCTTT.

This clone appeared many times. V is TRBV11-2 and J is TRBJ2-7, with TRBD1 matching 11 bases. The V gene end was trimmed by 4 bases and the J gene end by 6 bases; junction bases not matched to a gene: 2. The V gene's germline CDR1 is SGHAT and CDR2 FQNNGV. The CDR3 totals 13 residues. The CDR3 bases are TGTGCCAGCAGCTCAGGGACAGGGGGCGAGCAGTACTTC. Its protein is CASSSGTGGEQYF.

For the CDR3, the DNA is TGTGCCAGCAGCGCGGATAGCAATCAGCCCCAGCATTTT. It specifies CASSADSNQPQHF. The genes are TRBV7-9 and TRBJ1-5; D is uncertain. The length of the CDR3 is 13 residues. Germline loops: CDR1 SEHNR, CDR2 FQNEAQ (reference sequence). V lost 5 bases, J lost 0 bases, and 5 bases lay in between.

This chain connects TRBV29-1 to TRBJ2-1; D gene uncertain. CDR3 length: 13 amino acids. Trimming stripped 0 bases from V and 7 bases from J, with 10 bases between. The germline V gene encodes CDR1 SQVTM and CDR2 ANQGSEA. The CDR3 coding sequence is TGCAGCGTTGAAGAAGATTGGGGAAATGAGCAGTTCTTC. Its protein is CSVEEDWGNEQFF.

This clone qualifies as large. This sequence joins TRBV7-3 and TRBJ2-7; no reliable D call. The length of the CDR3 is 12 residues. V shed 2 bases and J shed 2 bases, with 4 bases lying between them. Per germline, CDR1 SGHTA and CDR2 FQGTGA. The CDR3 loop reads CASSLGAYEQYF. The CDR3 nucleotides read TGTGCCAGCAGCTTAGGGGCCTACGAGCAGTACTTC.

This chain joins TRBV13 and TRBJ1-1, with D unclear. Trimming removed 7 bases from V and 1 base from J, with 10 bases in between. CDR1 and CDR2 from the germline V gene are PRHDT and FYEKMQ (reference sequence). The CDR3 loop spans 13 amino acids. CDR3: CASTFWENTEAFF. CDR3 sequence (DNA): TGTGCCAGCACATTTTGGGAGAACACTGAAGCTTTCTTT.

The genes are TRBV5-6 and TRBJ1-5; 8 bases align to TRBD1. Germline lookup yields CDR1 SGHDT and CDR2 YYEEEE. After removal of 0 bases from V and 5 bases from J, the junction contained 7 bases not matched to a gene. The CDR3 is 16 residues long. In DNA form, the CDR3 reads TGTGCCAGCAGCTTGGCCGAGACAGGGGCTCATCAGCCCCAGCATTTT. Translated: CASSLAETGAHQPQHF.

This clone was seen more than once but under ten times. The rearrangement uses TRBV19 and TRBJ1-5, with D perhaps TRBD1 (5 bases). V lost 3 bases, J lost 5 bases, and 17 bases lay in between. The CDR3 has 16 residues. Germline CDR1 and CDR2: LNHDA and SQIVND (reference sequence). The CDR3 is CASSIPQGGRHQPQHF. The CDR3 DNA is TGTGCCAGTAGTATCCCCCAGGGTGGACGCCATCAGCCCCAGCATTTT.

This clone was detected ten times or more. Other DNA sequences in this specimen translate into the identical CDR3. The rearrangement joins TRBV4-3 to TRBJ2-1; D gene unclear. This CDR3 is built from 13 residues. The V end was cut by 2 bases, the J end by 5 bases, with 7 bases between. CDR1 is LGHNA and CDR2 is YSLEER in the germline V gene. CDR3 sequence reads: CASSQSLNNEQFF. The CDR3, as DNA: TGCGCCAGCAGCCAATCCCTAAACAATGAGCAGTTCTTC.

This chain uses TRBV5-1 with TRBJ2-7; D remains ambiguous. V gave up 0 bases and J gave up 2 bases, with 6 bases separating them. CDR1 is SGHRS, CDR2 YFSETQ, per germline. The CDR3 runs to 13 residues. The CDR3 reads CASSLEVAYEQYF. The CDR3 DNA sequence: TGCGCCAGCAGCTTGGAAGTCGCCTACGAGCAGTACTTC. The full variable domain, completed using reference TRBV5-1 and TRBJ2-7, is KAGVTQTPRYLIKTRGQQVTLSCSPISGHRSVSWYQQTPGQGLQFLFEYFSETQRNKGNFPGRFSGRQFSNSRSEMNVSTLELGDSALYLCASSLEVAYEQYFGPGTRLTVT.

The chain combines TRBV4-3 with TRBJ2-1; D possibly matches TRBD1 or TRBD2 (6 bases each). V was shortened by 0 bases and J by 4 bases, with 10 bases between the two germline ends. CDR3 length: 15 amino acids. Germline V CDR1 and CDR2: LGHNA, YSLEER. The CDR3 DNA reads TGCGCCAGCAGCCAAGACGGGGGCCGTTACAATGAGCAGTTCTTC. It specifies CASSQDGGRYNEQFF.

The rearrangement links TRBV5-1 to TRBJ2-2; D possibly corresponds to TRBD1 (5 bases). This CDR3 has 17 residues. CDR1 is SGHRS and CDR2 is YFSETQ in the germline V gene. Trimming cost V 2 bases and J 4 bases, with 18 bases left between them. CDR3: CASSLDGAPRLTGELFF. The DNA of the CDR3 is TGCGCCAGCAGCTTAGATGGGGCCCCACGTCTCACCGGGGAGCTGTTTTTT.

Here the CDR3 reads CASSPITVTSSYEQYF. DNA of the CDR3: TGCGCCAGCAGCCCCATCACTGTGACGAGCTCCTACGAGCAGTACTTC. The chain employs TRBV4-1 and TRBJ2-7; D unresolved. Germline assignment: CDR1 MGHRA and CDR2 YSYEKL. The CDR3 has 16 amino acids. With 4 bases removed from V and 0 bases from J, the gap between germline ends came to 16 bases.

The chain has TRBV29-1 and TRBJ2-7, with no clear D. V lost 4 bases and J lost 7, with 14 bases in between. CDR3 length equals 12 residues. Germline CDR1 is SQVTM and CDR2 is ANQGSEA. CDR3 loop: CSVVTDMREQYF. The DNA of the CDR3 is TGCAGCGTTGTCACCGATATGAGGGAGCAGTACTTC.

A few counts support this clone. V is TRBV29-1 and J is TRBJ2-2, with a tentative D call TRBD1 (5 bases). Trimming took off 6 bases at V and 5 bases at J, with 13 bases between the two ends. This CDR3 region has 13 residues. Germline CDR1 SQVTM, CDR2 ANQGSEA. The CDR3 DNA follows: TGCAGCGTCGACTCAGGGTTGACCGGGGAGCTGTTTTTT. Protein product: CSVDSGLTGELFF.

Details on this clone: In the same sample, other DNA sequences code for this CDR3. The chain combines TRBV4-1 with TRBJ2-7; D gene unclear. The germline gives CDR1 MGHRA, CDR2 YSYEKL. V was cut by 1 base and J by 4 bases, with 8 bases left in between. CDR3 length: 13 residues. The CDR3 loop reads CASSQGVGYEQYF. The CDR3 DNA is TGCGCCAGCAGCCAAGGGGTAGGGTACGAGCAGTACTTC.

In this sample, this clone turned up once. The chain couples TRBV5-1 to TRBJ1-2, with D tentatively TRBD1 (5 bases). The CDR3 runs to 16 residues. Germline V gene lookup returns CDR1 SGHRS and CDR2 YFSETQ. The V end lost 1 base, the J end lost 6 bases, and 19 bases lay between the germline ends. Here the CDR3 DNA reads TGCGCCAGCAGCTTGTATTCTCCTGGGACCGCGAATGGCTACACCTTC. It specifies CASSLYSPGTANGYTF.

This clone turned up a few times. The chain links TRBV29-1 to TRBJ2-5; perhaps TRBD2 as D (6 bases). V lost 6 bases and J lost 5, with 22 bases in between. The length of the CDR3 is 15 residues. Germline V gene lookup returns CDR1 SQVTM and CDR2 ANQGSEA. The CDR3 coding sequence is TGCAGCGTCGTGGGGCGGGGAGACTTTCGGGAGACCCAGTACTTC. This sequence encodes CSVVGRGDFRETQYF.

V gene TRBV4-2 combines with J gene TRBJ2-7; TRBD1 matches at 11 bases. V lost 4 bases to trimming and J lost 5 bases; unmatched junction nucleotides: 4. The germline V gene has CDR1 LGHNA and CDR2 YNFKEQ. The CDR3 runs to 14 residues. The DNA for the CDR3 is TGTGCCAGCAGCCCTCGGACAGGGGGCGACGAGCAGTACTTC. Its translation: CASSPRTGGDEQYF.

The rearrangement links TRBV29-1 to TRBJ2-3; 9 bases map to TRBD2. Germline assignment: CDR1 SQVTM and CDR2 ANQGSEA. The CDR3 consists of 15 residues. Unmatched junction bases numbered 8, after V lost 5 bases and J lost 2 bases. CDR3 bases: TGCAGCGTTCATTTAGCGGGGGCCAACACAGATACGCAGTATTTT. Translated: CSVHLAGANTDTQYF.

The V and J genes are TRBV9 and TRBJ2-5; D might be TRBD1 (6 bases). V dropped 0 bases and J dropped 2 bases, with 11 bases sitting between them. The germline V gene has CDR1 SGDLS and CDR2 YYNGEE. The CDR3 has 15 residues. The CDR3, as DNA: TGTGCCAGCAGCGTAGATACAGGGTCACAAGAGACCCAGTACTTC. Protein sequence: CASSVDTGSQETQYF. The full variable domain, in which reference TRBV9 and TRBJ2-5 provide the parts outside the CDR3, is DSGVTQTPKHLITATGQRVTLRCSPRSGDLSVYWYQQSLDQGLQFLIQYYNGEERAKGNILERFSAQQFPDLHSELNLSSLELGDSALYFCASSVDTGSQETQYFGPGTRLLVL.